The 27 T cell receptor beta chains below were found in one sample sequenced in a study of Ad26.COV2.S vaccination and SARS-CoV-2 variants. Stated treatment: around 19 received Ad26.COV2.S at low or high dose, single or two shots; roughly five received placebo; per-sample allocation not given. Collection of samples fell on day 63 after the first vaccine or placebo injection. Libraries were prepared by immunoSEQ multiplex PCR; TCRdb keeps only in-frame clonotypes and omits some of them. The sample consists of 200,000 to 300,000 clones, over 75% of them appearing once. Sequencing was performed on peripheral blood, taken in a trial of Ad26.COV2.S vaccine versus placebo. These receptors were collected from a person between 18 and 60 years old who received the Ad26.COV2.S COVID-19 vaccine or a placebo.

The V call is TRBV7-9, the J call TRBJ2-7; TRBD1 or TRBD2 may be the D gene (5 bases each). The CDR3 loop spans 14 amino acids. Germline CDR1 reads SEHNR; CDR2 reads FQNEAQ (reference sequence). Trimming pared 2 bases from V and 2 bases from J, leaving 10 bases between. CDR3 loop: CASSLLGEPYEQYF. CDR3 in DNA: TGTGCCAGCAGCTTACTGGGGGAACCCTACGAGCAGTACTTC.

This clone came up a few times. The V gene is TRBV28, the J gene TRBJ1-6; D call uncertain. The CDR3 is made up of 14 amino acids. The V gene's germline CDR1 is MDHEN and CDR2 SYDVKM. Between the trimmed V and J ends, which lost 5 bases and 10 bases, there was a span of 15 bases. Here the CDR3 reads CASSLSQVGSPLHF. DNA for the CDR3: TGTGCCAGCAGTCTCAGTCAGGTTGGGTCACCCCTCCACTTT.

The chain is built from TRBV29-1 and TRBJ2-6; no firm D call. Trimming shortened V by 4 bases and J by 0 bases, and 4 bases separated the two germline ends. Germline CDR1 reads SQVTM; CDR2 reads ANQGSEA. The CDR3 has 13 residues. This chain's CDR3 is CSVASSGANVLTF. The CDR3 DNA follows: TGCAGCGTTGCGAGCTCTGGGGCCAACGTCCTGACTTTC. Full variable domain (missing parts from reference TRBV29-1 and TRBJ2-6): SAVISQKPSRDICQRGTSLTIQCQVDSQVTMMFWYRQQPGQSLTLIATANQGSEATYESGFVIDKFPISRPNLTFSTLTVSNMSPEDSSIYLCSVASSGANVLTFGAGSRLTVL.

This clone has a count of ten or more. The V and J genes are TRBV28 and TRBJ2-7, with TRBD2 as a possible D gene (7 bases). The length of the CDR3 is 15 residues. Germline-derived CDR1 and CDR2 are MDHEN and SYDVKM. The V end lost 3 bases, the J end lost 3 bases, and 15 bases lay between the germline ends. The CDR3 coding sequence is TGTGCCAGCAGTTTGGCGGTAGGGGGGGACTACGAGCAGTACTTC. Protein sequence: CASSLAVGGDYEQYF.

The J gene is TRBJ2-3, the V gene TRBV6-4; D possibly corresponds to TRBD1 (5 bases). The CDR3 runs 13 residues. With 4 bases removed from V and 9 bases from J, the gap between germline ends came to 14 bases. CDR1 is MRHNA and CDR2 is SNTAGT in the germline V gene. The CDR3 nucleotides are TGTGCCAGCAGTGGGGGCCCTTTTAGCACGCAGTATTTT. The encoded protein is CASSGGPFSTQYF.

The chain couples TRBV27 to TRBJ2-7; maybe TRBD2 (7 bases). With 2 bases removed from V and 3 bases from J, the gap between germline ends came to 14 bases. The CDR3 has 15 residues. Germline CDR1 reads MNHEY; CDR2 reads SMNVEV (reference sequence). The CDR3 loop reads CASSLIEGEGYEQYF. The CDR3, as DNA: TGTGCCAGCAGTTTAATTGAGGGGGAGGGCTACGAGCAGTACTTC.

The sample holds one count of this clone. The chain employs TRBV7-2 and TRBJ2-5; D unresolved. The CDR3 has 13 amino acids. Germline V lookup: CDR1 SGHTA, CDR2 FQGNSA. Trimming took off 1 base at V and 9 bases at J, with 12 bases between the two ends. CDR3 nucleotide sequence: TGTGCCAGCAGCTTAGGACACGCGTCGGCCCAGTACTTC. Translated, it gives CASSLGHASAQYF.

Of note for this clone: Relative to the germline gene, one junction end is altered; a read error may explain this. The V call is TRBV10-3, the J call TRBJ2-3, with 7 bases lining up with TRBD2. The V gene's germline CDR1 is ENHRY and CDR2 SYGVKD. This CDR3 has 12 residues. CDR3 bases: TGTGCCTCGGGGAGGGAACCAGACACGCAGTATTTT. Encoded protein: CASGREPDTQYF.

The gene calls are TRBV27 and TRBJ2-3; D may correspond to TRBD1 or TRBD2 (5 bases each). The CDR3 covers 15 residues. Per the germline V gene, CDR1 is MNHEY and CDR2 is SMNVEV (reference sequence). V lost 3 bases to trimming and J lost 7 bases, with 17 bases between them. DNA of the CDR3: TGTGCCAGCAGTTTGGGCCGGGGCAGGAGCTATACGCAGTATTTT. Translation: CASSLGRGRSYTQYF.

CDR3 amino acids: CASSQDFSPDKNTEAFF. CDR3 nucleotide sequence: TGCGCCAGCAGCCAAGATTTTAGTCCGGACAAAAACACTGAAGCTTTCTTT. This chain uses TRBV4-3 with TRBJ1-1; weak D call: TRBD1 (5 bases). The length of the CDR3 is 17 residues. Germline values: CDR1 LGHNA, CDR2 YSLEER. Trimming took 0 bases from V and 2 from J, leaving 16 bases between them.

V gene TRBV6-6 combines with J gene TRBJ1-3; D is perhaps TRBD1 (6 bases). Germline V gene sequence: CDR1 MNHNY, CDR2 SVGAGI (reference sequence). Between the trimmed V and J ends, which lost 7 bases and 0 bases, there was a span of 16 bases. This CDR3 is built from 16 residues. The CDR3 nucleotides read TGTGCCAGCACCAAAACCGGACAGCTCTCTGGAAACACCATATATTTT. Its translation: CASTKTGQLSGNTIYF.

Here the CDR3 DNA reads TGTGCCAGCAGCTTGATGGGTGTTGATACGCAGTATTTT. This translates into CASSLMGVDTQYF. The V gene is TRBV7-9, the J gene TRBJ2-3; D uncertain. The length of the CDR3 is 13 residues. The V gene's germline CDR1 is SEHNR and CDR2 FQNEAQ (reference sequence). The V gene lost 3 bases and the J gene lost 6 bases, with 10 bases spanning the gap.

This clone appeared a single time. The chain has TRBV9 and TRBJ1-2; D is unclear. Germline V CDR1 and CDR2: SGDLS, YYNGEE. With 0 bases removed from V and 8 bases from J, the gap between germline ends came to 14 bases. CDR3 length: 14 amino acids. The CDR3 DNA reads as TGTGCCAGCAGCGTAGATCCGGGGAGAGGGGGCTACACCTTC. Translated: CASSVDPGRGGYTF.

The gene calls are TRBV15 and TRBJ2-1; D unresolved. V shed 5 bases and J shed 8 bases, with 10 bases lying between them. In germline, CDR1 is LNHNV, CDR2 YYDKDF (reference sequence). The CDR3 has 12 amino acids. CDR3 region: CATSSRKDEQFF. DNA for the CDR3: TGTGCCACCAGCTCCCGGAAGGATGAGCAGTTCTTC. The whole variable domain, remainder taken from reference TRBV15 and TRBJ2-1, is DAMVIQNPRYQVTQFGKPVTLSCSQTLNHNVMYWYQQKSSQAPKLLFHYYDKDFNNEADTPDNFQSRRPNTSFCFLDIRSPGLGDTAMYLCATSSRKDEQFFGPGTRLTVL.

The CDR3 loop reads CASSYLATGAYGYTF. The CDR3 DNA follows: TGTGCCAGCAGTTATCTTGCGACAGGGGCCTATGGCTACACCTTC. The chain joins TRBV6-2 or TRBV6-3 to TRBJ1-2, with TRBD1 matching 8 bases. Germline V gene sequence: CDR1 MNHEY, CDR2 SVGEGT. The CDR3 has 15 residues. The J segment lost 4 bases and the V segment lost 3 bases, leaving 7 bases of the junction unmatched.

The chain recombines TRBV5-8 with TRBJ1-5; D possibly corresponds to TRBD1 (6 bases). CDR1 SGHTS and CDR2 YDEGEE come from the germline V gene. The CDR3 length is 12 residues. V shed 3 bases and J shed 7 bases, with 8 bases lying between them. This chain's CDR3 is CASSWGAQPQHF. DNA of the CDR3: TGTGCCAGCAGCTGGGGGGCGCAGCCCCAGCATTTT.

The CDR3 region has the DNA TGTGCCTGGAGTGTAGGGACAAGCACCGGGGAGCTGTTTTTT. As protein: CAWSVGTSTGELFF. V is TRBV30 and J is TRBJ2-2; TRBD1 might be the D (6 bases). Per germline, CDR1 GTSNPN and CDR2 SVGIG (reference sequence). V dropped 0 bases and J dropped 4 bases, with 9 bases sitting between them. The length of the CDR3 is 14 residues.

The chain recombines TRBV10-2 with TRBJ2-3; TRBD2 is a possible D gene (7 bases). The CDR3 consists of 12 residues. In germline, CDR1 is WSHSY, CDR2 SAAADI. V lost 2 bases to trimming and J lost 12 bases, with 12 bases between them. The CDR3 is CASSEGGARQYF. The CDR3 DNA sequence: TGCGCCAGCAGTGAGGGGGGGGCCCGTCAGTATTTT.

The chain links TRBV30 to TRBJ2-5, with 9 bases fitting TRBD2. The germline V gene has CDR1 GTSNPN and CDR2 SVGIG (reference sequence). J was trimmed by 5 bases and V by 2 bases; bases with no gene match: 9. This CDR3 comprises 15 residues. CDR3 sequence reads: CAWSHSGSVMETQYF. The DNA for the CDR3 is TGTGCCTGGAGTCATAGCGGGAGTGTAATGGAGACCCAGTACTTC.

This clone has a single count. The chain couples TRBV6-2 or TRBV6-3 to TRBJ2-1; D may be TRBD1 or TRBD2 (5 bases each). Germline V gene data show CDR1 as MNHEY and CDR2 as SVGEGT. The V end was cut by 1 base, the J end by 8 bases, with 15 bases between. The CDR3 covers 15 residues. For the CDR3, the DNA is TGTGCCAGCAGTTACTGGGGACCACCAACCCATGAGCAGTTCTTC. Protein: CASSYWGPPTHEQFF.

This clone was seen a single time. This chain links TRBV19 with TRBJ1-2; D perhaps matches TRBD1 (5 bases). The CDR3 covers 15 residues. Per germline, CDR1 LNHDA and CDR2 SQIVND (reference sequence). V lost 5 bases and J lost 2, with 15 bases in between. Written as DNA, the CDR3 is TGTGCCAGTAGTGGGCGGGACGGAGAAAACTATGGCTACACCTTC. This encodes CASSGRDGENYGYTF.

V gene TRBV5-4 combines with J gene TRBJ2-7; TRBD1 matches at 11 bases. In germline, CDR1 is SGHNT, CDR2 YYREEE (reference sequence). The length of the CDR3 is 15 residues. With 0 bases clipped from V and 4 bases from J, the junction kept 3 bases outside the gene matches. CDR3 in DNA: TGTGCCAGCAGCTTGGGGACAGGGGGCTGGTACGAGCAGTACTTC. Its translation: CASSLGTGGWYEQYF.

The chain joins TRBV13 to TRBJ2-1; 8 bases map to TRBD1. Germline assignment: CDR1 PRHDT and CDR2 FYEKMQ (reference sequence). This CDR3 has 17 amino acids. V shed 5 bases and J 6 bases; nucleotides not matched to a gene: 15. CDR3 residues: CASSARQGPSGSNEQFF. DNA of the CDR3: TGTGCCAGCAGCGCTAGACAGGGGCCCTCAGGGTCCAATGAGCAGTTCTTC.

The J gene is TRBJ1-5, the V gene TRBV11-2, with D unresolved. The germline V and J ends were trimmed by 5 bases and 1 base, with 12 bases remaining between them. The germline V gene encodes CDR1 SGHAT and CDR2 FQNNGV. This CDR3 spans 15 amino acids. As DNA, the CDR3 is TGTGCCAGCAGCCCCGGCGGTGGAAGCAATCAGCCCCAGCATTTT. Its translation is CASSPGGGSNQPQHF.

As concerns this clone: The same CDR3 is also encoded by other DNA sequences in this sample. The rearrangement links TRBV5-4 to TRBJ2-7; 7 bases fit TRBD2. The CDR3 covers 13 residues. V gave up 0 bases and J gave up 5 bases; unmatched junction bases: 2. Germline values: CDR1 SGHNT, CDR2 YYREEE (reference sequence). Here the CDR3 reads CASSLVGGDEQYF. CDR3 sequence (DNA): TGTGCCAGCAGCTTGGTGGGGGGGGACGAGCAGTACTTC.

The chain couples TRBV3-1 (or the pseudogene TRBV3-2) to TRBJ1-1; no clear D gene. CDR1 and CDR2 (germline): LGHDT, YNNKEL (reference sequence). The CDR3 extends over 16 amino acids. Trimming left V 4 bases short and J 0 bases short, with 15 bases between. CDR3 amino acids: CASSPFTSSMNTEAFF. The CDR3 DNA is TGTGCCAGCAGCCCTTTCACCTCCAGCATGAACACTGAAGCTTTCTTT.

This clone showed up just once. The chain has TRBV4-3 and TRBJ1-2, with D uncertain. The V end lost 0 bases, the J end lost 6 bases, and 11 bases lay between the germline ends. This CDR3 has 14 amino acids. Germline lookup yields CDR1 LGHNA and CDR2 YSLEER. CDR3 in DNA: TGCGCCAGCAGCCAAGAACAGCCAACGGATGGCTACACCTTC. It codes for CASSQEQPTDGYTF.